Presented here are 16 T cell receptor beta chains from one specimen sequenced in a study of STAT5B mutations in CD4+ large granular lymphocyte leukemia. Method: immunoSEQ multiplex PCR; TCRdb's copy keeps in-frame clones and lacks some. The sample records tens of thousands of clones, approximately 67% being singletons. Sequencing was carried out using CD4+ T cells from blood buffy coats. These receptors all stem from a human donor in good health.

This clone was detected only once. The gene calls are TRBV7-9 and TRBJ2-7, with D perhaps TRBD2 (6 bases). This CDR3 is built from 15 residues. Trimming shortened V by 5 bases and J by 0 bases, and 14 bases separated the two germline ends. CDR1 SEHNR and CDR2 FQNEAQ come from the germline V gene (reference sequence). CDR3 protein: CASSVVRGLSYEQYF. The CDR3 coding sequence is TGTGCCAGCAGCGTAGTTAGGGGACTCTCCTACGAGCAGTACTTC.

This clone occurred a few times. The chain uses TRBV7-9 and TRBJ1-1, with D maybe TRBD1 (6 bases). Germline lookup yields CDR1 SEHNR and CDR2 FQNEAQ (reference sequence). There are 14 residues in the CDR3. V was cut by 3 bases and J by 4 bases, with 12 bases left in between. The chain's CDR3 is CASSFQGRGTEAFF. In nucleotides, the CDR3 is TGTGCCAGCAGCTTTCAGGGGAGGGGCACTGAAGCTTTCTTT.

This clone has only a few counts. V and J are TRBV15 and TRBJ1-1; D is unclear. Germline CDR1 and CDR2: LNHNV and YYDKDF (reference sequence). The V and J ends lost 4 bases and 1 base respectively, with 7 bases between them. The CDR3 has 13 amino acids. The CDR3 sequence is CATSNQWNTEAFF. The CDR3 nucleotides are TGTGCCACCAGCAATCAGTGGAACACTGAAGCTTTCTTT.

The chain has TRBV19 and TRBJ2-7; perhaps TRBD1 as D (5 bases). V lost 7 bases and J 0 bases, leaving 13 bases between the germline ends. This CDR3 is 14 amino acids long. Germline V gives CDR1 LNHDA, CDR2 SQIVND (reference sequence). The CDR3 coding sequence is TGTGCCAGTAAACGACAGAAAAGCTCCTACGAGCAGTACTTC. As protein: CASKRQKSSYEQYF.

The J gene is TRBJ2-1, the V gene TRBV10-3; D might be TRBD1 (6 bases). This CDR3 is built from 17 residues. Trimming took 2 bases from V and 5 from J, leaving 19 bases between them. Germline CDR1 ENHRY, CDR2 SYGVKD. CDR3 DNA: TGTGCCATCAGTGAGGGGGGCAGCCAACGAAATCACAATGAGCAGTTCTTC. Its protein product is CAISEGGSQRNHNEQFF.

The CDR3 nucleotides read TGCGCCAGCAGCCAAGATTATGCCAGGACTACTGGAAACACCATATATTTT. Its protein is CASSQDYARTTGNTIYF. The chain is built from TRBV4-3 and TRBJ1-3; unclear D gene. The V gene's germline CDR1 is LGHNA and CDR2 YSLEER. V gave up 0 bases and J gave up 2 bases, with 14 bases separating them. This CDR3 contains 17 residues.

Here the CDR3 reads CASSDLAGTNEQFF. In DNA form, the CDR3 reads TGTGCCAGCAGTGACTTGGCAGGAACCAATGAGCAGTTCTTC. V gene TRBV6-4 combines with J gene TRBJ2-1; unclear D gene. Between the trimmed V and J ends, which lost 1 base and 6 bases, there was a span of 10 bases. The CDR3 extends over 14 amino acids. Germline CDR1 MRHNA, CDR2 SNTAGT.

CDR3 sequence reads: CASSPPDDTISGNTIYF. Here the CDR3 DNA reads TGTGCCAGCAGCCCTCCAGATGACACTATCTCTGGAAACACCATATATTTT. The rearrangement joins TRBV7-9 to TRBJ1-3; no clear D gene. The ends were cut back, 5 bases at V and 0 bases at J, with 17 bases in the middle. From germline, CDR1 is SEHNR and CDR2 FQNEAQ (reference sequence). The CDR3 has 17 amino acids. The variable domain in full, completed from reference TRBV7-9 and TRBJ1-3, reads DTGVSQNPRHKITKRGQNVTFRCDPISEHNRLYWYRQTLGQGPEFLTYFQNEAQLEKSRLLSDRFSAERPKGSFSTLEIQRTEQGDSAMYLCASSPPDDTISGNTIYFGEGSWLTVV.

The chain employs TRBV29-1 and TRBJ2-5, with D perhaps matching TRBD1 or TRBD2 (5 bases each). The CDR3 has 13 amino acids. Germline V CDR1 and CDR2: SQVTM, ANQGSEA. The germline V and J ends were trimmed by 4 bases and 5 bases, with 14 bases remaining between them. This CDR3 is CSVGAGWGETQYF. Here the CDR3 DNA reads TGCAGCGTTGGGGCAGGGTGGGGGGAGACCCAGTACTTC.

The J gene is TRBJ1-2, the V gene TRBV27; tentatively, D is TRBD1 (5 bases). The CDR3 totals 15 residues. V lost 5 bases, J lost 5 bases, and 18 bases lay in between. Germline V gives CDR1 MNHEY, CDR2 SMNVEV (reference sequence). This chain's CDR3 is CASSLLGTELYGYTF. The CDR3 DNA sequence: TGTGCCAGCAGTCTACTCGGGACGGAGTTATATGGCTACACCTTC.

V usage is TRBV27 and J usage is TRBJ1-2, with D hard to call. The CDR3 loop spans 14 amino acids. Trimming left V 3 bases short and J 7 bases short, with 15 bases between. CDR1 and CDR2 from the germline V gene are MNHEY and SMNVEV (reference sequence). CDR3 residues: CASSFRESLSGYTF. In nucleotides, the CDR3 is TGTGCCAGCAGTTTTCGGGAAAGTTTAAGTGGCTACACCTTC.

The J gene is TRBJ2-5, the V gene TRBV5-1, with D tentatively TRBD2 (5 bases). The CDR3 has 12 amino acids. V was pared by 4 bases and J by 3 bases, with 7 bases between. Looked up from germline, CDR1 is SGHRS and CDR2 is YFSETQ. DNA for the CDR3: TGCGCCAGCAGCCCGGAGGAAGAGACCCAGTACTTC. Protein sequence: CASSPEEETQYF.

The V call is TRBV2, the J call TRBJ2-1; 7 nucleotides align to TRBD1. CDR1 is SNHLY and CDR2 is FYNNEI in the germline V gene. There are 15 residues in the CDR3. Losses at the gene ends were 8 bases for V and 2 bases for J; bases not matched to a gene: 9. The CDR3, as DNA: TGTGCCAGCCAGTCGCAGGGGGTCCCCTACAATGAGCAGTTCTTC. Translated: CASQSQGVPYNEQFF.

V and J are TRBV6-5 and TRBJ1-5; D not certain. Trimming took off 3 bases at V and 0 bases at J, with 9 bases between the two ends. Germline V CDR1 and CDR2: MNHEY, SVGAGI. This CDR3 has 15 amino acids. Here the CDR3 reads CASSYRQNSNQPQHF. The DNA of the CDR3 is TGTGCCAGCAGTTATAGGCAGAATAGCAATCAGCCCCAGCATTTT.

This clone turned up a few times. This CDR3 reads CASSRDGNQPQHF. The CDR3, as DNA: TGTGCCAGCAGCCGGGACGGCAATCAGCCCCAGCATTTT. The chain links TRBV6-5 to TRBJ1-5; perhaps TRBD1 as D (5 bases). The germline V and J ends were trimmed by 6 bases and 2 bases, with 8 bases remaining between them. Looked up from germline, CDR1 is MNHEY and CDR2 is SVGAGI. There are 13 residues in the CDR3.

The chain is built from TRBV18 and TRBJ2-3, with unresolved D. Deletions cut 4 bases from V and 4 bases from J, with 9 bases between. This CDR3 region has 13 residues. CDR1 is KGHSH, CDR2 LQKENI, per germline. The CDR3 DNA reads as TGTGCCAGCTCACTTAATCCCCCAGATACGCAGTATTTT. This codes for CASSLNPPDTQYF.